This T cell receptor (beta chain) was sequenced for a study of blood T cell repertoires in COVID-19. Across the whole study: Samples representing acute and convalescent COVID-19 were sourced from the United States, Italy and Spain.

In the source study's methods: By means of reference gene primer amplification, nucleated cell counts were estimated. Libraries were prepared by immunoSEQ multiplex PCR; TCRdb keeps only in-frame clonotypes and omits some of them. D and trimming come from the DNA, and the V and J calls and clone size come from that table. The table has 110,000 or so clones, around 85% seen once. This clone has more than one count but fewer than ten. Trimming removed 10 bases from V and 6 bases from J; junction bases left unmatched: 9. Germline-derived CDR1 and CDR2 are SNHLY and FYNNEI. CDR3 size: 13 residues. The sequenced sample consisted of peripheral blood. The TCR sequence derives from a man aged 45 to 65 with acute or convalescent COVID-19. This chain joins TRBV2 and TRBJ1-5; TRBD1 matches at 7 bases. Written as DNA, the CDR3 is TGTGCCACCTCGAGGGGGCGGGGTCAGCCCCAGCATTTT. Amino acid sequence: CATSRGRGQPQHF.